This T cell receptor beta chain was profiled in a study of OX40 agonist ivuxolimab in advanced cancers. Study-level background: The costimulatory receptor OX40 (CD134) was targeted by ivuxolimab, a fully human IgG2 agonistic monoclonal antibody. Intravenous ivuxolimab was administered to patients every 2 weeks at six dose levels: 0.01, 0.1, 0.3, 1.5, 3 and 10 mg/kg. Of the approximately 50 dose-escalation patients, hepatocellular carcinoma was present in about 20, melanoma in approximately 15, renal cell carcinoma in 9 and head and neck cancer in 9. The dose-escalation cohort was about 87% male with a mean age of approximately 60 years, ranging from about 23 to 85. Prior anti-PD-1, anti-PD-L1 or anti-CTLA-4 therapy was permitted, and checkpoint inhibitors had been received by about 44% of dose-escalation patients. Partial responses occurred in three dose-escalation patients, of whom one had hepatocellular carcinoma and two had cutaneous melanoma. The purpose of peripheral TCRbeta sequencing was to test whether ivuxolimab changed TCR sequence diversity and led to clonal T-cell expansion. The paper describes the monotherapy dose-escalation part (N of about 57 patients) of the phase I trial of ivuxolimab. Overall study results and their limits: After ivuxolimab, more expanded clones were found on average in CD8+ T cells than in CD4+ T cells. The antigen specificity of the peripheral T cells that underwent clonal expansion was not determined. In the 0.1-3.0 mg/kg groups, partial responders had among the lowest normalized peripheral clonal expansion, particularly in CD8+ T cells. Low levels of normalized T-cell clonal expansion were also seen in some nonresponding patients. At doses from 0.1 to 3.0 mg/kg, clonal expansion was seen in both CD4+ and CD8+ blood T cells between baseline and week 6.

For sequencing of the TCRbeta CDR3 region, genomic DNA was extracted from the sorted cells. TCRbeta CDR3 regions were sequenced using the immunoSEQ Assay. In its TCRdb copy, this immuneACCESS table keeps in-frame sequences only and misses some clones. Where compared with another copy, unresolved V genes explain less than half of these, and the others have no known cause. The table for this sample lists about 61,000 clones; roughly 80% of them were counted only once. The ten largest clones take up roughly 3.2% of the sample. The CDR3 covers 17 residues, taking in both the cysteine and the phenylalanine. Solely the CDR3 DNA is kept, with 51 bases framed from the first base. The CDR1 and CDR2 encoded by the germline V gene are KGHSH and LQKENI. The junction shows trimming of 3 bases on V and 5 bases on J, plus 17 bases between the germline ends. The trial excluded patients who had a history of autoimmune disease or were on systemic immunosuppression. Peripheral blood for TCR sequencing was drawn from every dose cohort at baseline, at cycle 4 day 1 and at cycle 7 day 1. Samples were obtained from an open-label, multicenter, first-in-human phase I dose-escalation trial of ivuxolimab. Adults with locally advanced or metastatic melanoma, renal cell carcinoma, hepatocellular carcinoma or head and neck squamous cell carcinoma were enrolled in the trial. Before TCR sequencing, CD4+ T cells and CD8+ T cells from peripheral blood were sorted into separate populations.

Of note for this clone: The antigen this receptor binds is unknown. Per-base quality was not reported, and no clone a single base away is much larger than it.

In this chain, TRBV18 is recombined with TRBJ1-6, with TRBD1 as a weak D call on 5 bases. This sequence originates from an adult with an advanced solid tumor such as melanoma, head and neck, liver or kidney cancer. This specimen was CD4+ or CD8+ T cells sorted from blood, taken in a trial of the OX40 agonist ivuxolimab. The DNA sequence is as follows: TGTGCCAGCTCACCTGGGGGTGGGACCCTAAATAATTCACCCCTCCACTTT. This codes for CASSPGGGTLNNSPLHF.